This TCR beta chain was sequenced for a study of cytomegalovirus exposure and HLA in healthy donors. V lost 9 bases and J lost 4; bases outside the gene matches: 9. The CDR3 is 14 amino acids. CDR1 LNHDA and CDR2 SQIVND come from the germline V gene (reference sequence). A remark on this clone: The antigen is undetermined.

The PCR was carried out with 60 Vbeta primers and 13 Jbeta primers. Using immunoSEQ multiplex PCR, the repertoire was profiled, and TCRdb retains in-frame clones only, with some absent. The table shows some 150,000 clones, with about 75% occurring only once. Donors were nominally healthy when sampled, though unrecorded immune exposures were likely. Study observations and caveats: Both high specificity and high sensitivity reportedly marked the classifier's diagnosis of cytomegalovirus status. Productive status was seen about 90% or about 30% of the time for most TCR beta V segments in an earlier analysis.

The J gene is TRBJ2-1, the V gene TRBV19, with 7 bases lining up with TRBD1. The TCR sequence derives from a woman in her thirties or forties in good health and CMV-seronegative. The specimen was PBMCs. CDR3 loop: CASVRDRAYNEQFF. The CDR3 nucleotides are TGTGCCAGCGTCCGGGACAGAGCATACAATGAGCAGTTCTTC.